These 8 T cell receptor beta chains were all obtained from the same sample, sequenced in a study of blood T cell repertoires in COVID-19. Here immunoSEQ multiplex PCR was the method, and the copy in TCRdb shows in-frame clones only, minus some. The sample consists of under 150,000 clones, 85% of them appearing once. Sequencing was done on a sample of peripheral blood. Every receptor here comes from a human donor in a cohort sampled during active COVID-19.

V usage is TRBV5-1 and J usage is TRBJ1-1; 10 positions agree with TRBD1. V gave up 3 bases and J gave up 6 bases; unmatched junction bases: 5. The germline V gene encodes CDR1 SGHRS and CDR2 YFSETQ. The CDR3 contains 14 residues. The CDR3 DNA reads TGCGCCAGCAGCTGGCGGGACAGGGGATCTGAAGCTTTCTTT. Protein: CASSWRDRGSEAFF.

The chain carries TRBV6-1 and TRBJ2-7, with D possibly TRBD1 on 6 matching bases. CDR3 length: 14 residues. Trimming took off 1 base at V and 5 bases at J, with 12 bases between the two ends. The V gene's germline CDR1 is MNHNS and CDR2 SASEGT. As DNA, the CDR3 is TGTGCCAGCAGTGAAGGGTCAGGGGATGACGAGCAGTACTTC. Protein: CASSEGSGDDEQYF.

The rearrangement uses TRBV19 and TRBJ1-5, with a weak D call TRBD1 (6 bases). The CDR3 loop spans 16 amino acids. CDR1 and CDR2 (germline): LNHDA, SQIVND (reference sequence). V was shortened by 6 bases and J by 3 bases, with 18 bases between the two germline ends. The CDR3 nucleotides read TGTGCCAGTAGGATAACTCGGCAGGGACACAATCAGCCCCAGCATTTT. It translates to CASRITRQGHNQPQHF.

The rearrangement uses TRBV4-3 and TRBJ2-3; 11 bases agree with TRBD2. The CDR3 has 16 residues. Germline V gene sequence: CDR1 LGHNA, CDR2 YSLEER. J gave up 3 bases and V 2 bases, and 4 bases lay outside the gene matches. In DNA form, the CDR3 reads TGCGCCAGCAGCCAATTAGCGGGGGGGCCGACAGATACGCAGTATTTT. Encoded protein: CASSQLAGGPTDTQYF.

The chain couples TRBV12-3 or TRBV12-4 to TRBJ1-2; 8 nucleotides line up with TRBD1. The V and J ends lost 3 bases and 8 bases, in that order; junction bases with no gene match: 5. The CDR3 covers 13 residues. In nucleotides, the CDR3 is TGTGCCAGCAGTTTTCTCAGGGGGCAGGGCTACACCTTC. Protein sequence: CASSFLRGQGYTF.

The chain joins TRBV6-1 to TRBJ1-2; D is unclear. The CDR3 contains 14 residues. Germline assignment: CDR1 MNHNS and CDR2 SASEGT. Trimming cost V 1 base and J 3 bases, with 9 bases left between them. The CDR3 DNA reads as TGTGCCAGCAGTGAAGTCGCGGGCGACTATGGCTACACCTTC. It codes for CASSEVAGDYGYTF.

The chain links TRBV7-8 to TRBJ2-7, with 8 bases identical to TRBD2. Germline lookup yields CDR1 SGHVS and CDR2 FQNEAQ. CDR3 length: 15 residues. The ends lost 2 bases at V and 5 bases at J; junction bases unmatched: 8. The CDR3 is CASSLSPGRANEQYF. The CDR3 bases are TGTGCCAGCAGCTTAAGTCCCGGGAGGGCCAACGAGCAGTACTTC.

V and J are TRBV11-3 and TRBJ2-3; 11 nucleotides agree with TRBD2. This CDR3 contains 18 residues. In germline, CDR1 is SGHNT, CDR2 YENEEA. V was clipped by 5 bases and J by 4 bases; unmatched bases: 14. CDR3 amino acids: CASSPYPSGGKSADTQYF. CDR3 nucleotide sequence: TGTGCCAGCAGCCCCTATCCTAGCGGGGGGAAAAGCGCAGATACGCAGTATTTT.